Each of the 3 T cell receptor beta chains below was sequenced from the same sample in a study of blood T cell repertoires in COVID-19. Measured with immunoSEQ multiplex PCR; TCRdb has only the in-frame clones, and not every one. The table records about 89,000 clones, about 87% of them present only once. Sequenced input: peripheral blood. These receptors came from a man between 60 and 75 years old with acute or convalescent COVID-19.

This clone was observed once. The chain has TRBV12-3 or TRBV12-4 and TRBJ2-1; 10 bases are shared with TRBD1. V shed 6 bases and J 13 bases; nucleotides not matched to a gene: 6. This CDR3 contains 12 residues. The CDR3 DNA reads as TGTGCCAGCAGCCCCGGACAGGGGGGACAGTTCTTC. It encodes CASSPGQGGQFF.

A single count supports this clone. This chain links TRBV5-3 with TRBJ2-7; D is possibly TRBD2 (5 bases). TRBV5-3 is annotated as an ORF whose role is uncertain. Deletions cut 3 bases from V and 4 bases from J, with 23 bases between. The CDR3 has 17 residues. CDR3 in DNA: TGTGCCAGAAGCTCCCGAGTCTTGTCTAGCAGATTATACGAGCAGTACTTC. Amino acid sequence: CARSSRVLSSRLYEQYF.

The CDR3 is CASSLDSWETQYF. CDR3 DNA sequence: TGCGCCAGCAGCTTGGACAGTTGGGAGACCCAGTACTTC. This chain joins TRBV5-1 and TRBJ2-5, with no clear D. The germline V gene has CDR1 SGHRS and CDR2 YFSETQ. CDR3 length equals 13 residues. V shed 0 bases and J shed 5 bases, with 8 bases lying between them.